The subject of this entry is one TCR beta chain. The entry originates in a study of T cells expressing NK-cell markers. Germline CDR1 is MNHNS and CDR2 is SASEGT. This CDR3 spans 16 amino acids. TCRdb reprocessed the 5' RACE reads, keeping one entry per CDR3 protein, no DNA. The table for this sample gives roughly 300,000 distinct CDR3 sequences. This sequence joins TRBV6-1 and TRBJ2-1; the TCRdb D gene call, TRBD1, has no DNA to confirm it. This receptor was obtained from a woman aged 18-70 years in good health. The material sequenced was blood T cells: a sorted CD56 or NKG2C T cell subset, CD4+ or CD8+ T cells, or bulk PBMC T cells (not recorded which). The chain's CDR3 is CASRLTGGSSYNEQFF.